This T cell receptor beta chain came from a study of blood T cell repertoires in COVID-19. Overall study: Acute and convalescent COVID-19 samples came from the United States, Italy and Spain. The analysed material was cDNA or gDNA that came from T cells, B-cell-depleted T cells, or PBMCs.

This clone was detected only a few times. One end of the junction fails to match germline, which may point to a read error. Original analysis: Estimation of nucleated cell counts relied on the amplification of reference gene primers. Sequenced by immunoSEQ multiplex PCR; TCRdb stores in-frame clones only, minus some. Clone size and V and J calls were adopted from that table, with D and trimming inferred from the DNA. The sample has about 230,000 clones, over 70% seen once. The germline CDR1 and CDR2 sequences are MGHRA and YSYEKL. This CDR3 spans 17 amino acids. The chain is built from TRBV4-1 and TRBJ1-6; the D is unclear. Sequences were obtained from peripheral blood. The TCR sequence derives from a man aged 40-49 years with active or convalescent COVID-19. CDR3 loop: CARSRPDTSSYNSPLHF. In DNA form, the CDR3 reads TGCGCCCGCAGCCGCCCCGACACTAGCTCCTATAATTCACCCCTCCACTTT.